These T cell receptor beta chains were read from a single sample in a study of PD-1 blockade in classical Hodgkin lymphoma. Data came from immunoSEQ multiplex PCR; TCRdb stores just in-frame clones and leaves some out. The data contain under 45,000 clones, about two thirds of them singletons. Sequencing was performed on peripheral blood mononuclear cells (PBMCs), taken before the fourth cycle of nivolumab. These receptors were obtained from a human donor with classical Hodgkin lymphoma. Each CDR3 is given with its conserved first and last residue. The D gene is left open where the match is weak. Part of the rows lack a size; the others show once, few, many or a class for expanded clones.

>-|14|-|TRBJ2-5|TRBV27
TGTGCCAGCAGTATGGGGGGCGCTTATGAGACCCAGTACTTC
CASSMGGAYETQYF
>few|17|TRBD2|TRBJ2-1|TRBV7-8
TGTGCCAGCAGCCCCATCTCCGGGACTAGCGAGTACAATGAGCAGTTCTTC
CASSPISGTSEYNEQFF
>medium-sized|17|TRBD2|TRBJ2-3|TRBV6-8
TGTGCCAGCAGTTACTCCAGAGTAGCGGGGGGGAGAGATACGCAGTATTTT
CASSYSRVAGGRDTQYF
>-|15|TRBD1|TRBJ2-5|TRBV5-1
TGCGCCAGCAGCTCGACAGGGTCCGTTCAAGAGACCCAGTACTTC
CASSSTGSVQETQYF
>few|12|-|TRBJ1-4|TRBV30
TGTGCCTCACAAGGGACATCTGAAAAACTGTTTTTT
CASQGTSEKLFF
>-|12|-|TRBJ1-2|TRBV7-5
TGTGCCAGCAGCCCCGGACAGGGGGGCTACACCTTC
CASSPGQGGYTF
>-|14|-|TRBJ1-6|TRBV6-1
TGTGCCAGCAGTGATACAGCGTATAATTCACCCCTCCACTTT
CASSDTAYNSPLHF
>-|15|TRBD2|TRBJ2-3|TRBV5-6
TGTGCCAGCAGCTTTATAGGACTAGGCACAGATACGCAGTATTTT
CASSFIGLGTDTQYF
>few|13|-|TRBJ1-2|TRBV9
TGTGCCAGCAGTAGTGGCCTCAACTATGGCTACACCTTC
CASSSGLNYGYTF
>-|17|-|TRBJ2-2|TRBV9
TGTGCCAGCAGCGCACTGACAGGTGGGGACCACACCGGGGAGCTGTTTTTT
CASSALTGGDHTGELFF
>-|16|-|TRBJ2-1|TRBV7-8
TGTGCCAGCAGCTGGATGCCTAGCGACTCCTACAATGAGCAGTTCTTC
CASSWMPSDSYNEQFF
>-|14|TRBD1|TRBJ2-1|TRBV10-3
TGTGCCACCGGCGGACAGGAGGCCTACAATGAGCAGTTCTTC
CATGGQEAYNEQFF
>few|13|TRBD1|TRBJ1-1|TRBV5-1
TGCGCCAGCAGTTCGGACAGGACCACTGAAGCTTTCTTT
CASSSDRTTEAFF
>-|14|-|TRBJ2-5|TRBV30
TGTGCCTGGAGTGTGGATTTGGGCCAAGTCCCCCAGTACTTC
CAWSVDLGQVPQYF
>-|16|TRBD1|TRBJ1-2|TRBV10-3
TGTGCCATCAGTGACGGGGGGGACAGCACAAACTATGGCTACACCTTC
CAISDGGDSTNYGYTF
>few|13|TRBD1|TRBJ1-1|TRBV9
TGTGCCACGCGACAGGGAGTGGGAACTGAAGCTTTCTTT
CATRQGVGTEAFF
>-|12|-|TRBJ2-5|TRBV11-2
TGTGCCAGCAGCATAAACCAAGAGACCCAGTACTTC
CASSINQETQYF
>-|14|-|TRBJ2-1|TRBV2
TGTGCCAGTCTACACAGGGTGTCCGGCAATGAGCAGTTCTTC
CASLHRVSGNEQFF
>-|14|-|TRBJ1-5|TRBV21-1
TGTGCCAGCAGCAAAGCCGGGGGTGCTCAGCCCCAGCATTTT
CASSKAGGAQPQHF
>few|15|-|TRBJ1-1|TRBV6-5
TGTGCCAGCAGTTACTCGATGCGGGGTAGAGGCGAAGCTTTCTTT
CASSYSMRGRGEAFF
>-|15|-|TRBJ1-5|TRBV5-5
TGTGCCAGCAGCTCGTCCTCGACAGCCAATCAGCCCCAGCATTTT
CASSSSSTANQPQHF
>-|15|TRBD1|TRBJ2-3|TRBV9
TGTGCCAGCAGCGTAGAGGGACAGGGCTATGATACGCAGTATTTT
CASSVEGQGYDTQYF